This T cell receptor (beta chain) was captured by sequencing in a study of blood T cell repertoires in COVID-19 (TCRdb year 2020). Notes on the research overall: Samples from collaborators originated in the United States, Italy and Spain and spanned both the acute and convalescent phases of COVID-19. Where available, HLA class I and class II types were obtained from metadata supplied by the sample provider rather than from assay-based typing. Samples were obtained from the ongoing ImmuneRACE study (first 160 participants) and from 1,254 subjects provided by 6 global collaborators. Subjects who had been exposed to COVID-19, were actively infected with it, or had recovered from it provided the deeply sampled blood TCRbeta repertoires that made up the dataset. The prospective study material was composed of cDNA or gDNA derived from T cells, B-cell-depleted T cells, or PBMCs. The repertoires were made available in a free public database intended to serve as a resource for research on the immune response to SARS-CoV-2. A de-identified subject ID, COVID-19 status, age in years and sex were almost always included in the sample metadata. The investigation overall reported the following: The quantity of clinical and demographic metadata differed by source and by participant and was supplied without curation.

In Seattle, one collaborating source enrolled patients while the infection was active and tracked those patients longitudinally over the course of disease. Collaborating institutions collected whole blood in K2EDTA tubes following their own protocols. For TCRbeta analysis, collaborators shipped samples as frozen whole blood, isolated PBMCs, or DNA extracted from either of those sample types. TCRbeta CDR3 regions were amplified from genomic DNA using the immunoSEQ Assay, a bias-controlled multiplex PCR. The original methods were these. Within the assay, amplification of reference gene primers was used to estimate how many nucleated cells each sample contained. To quantify the absolute abundance of each unique TCRbeta CDR3 rearrangement, sequence reads were collapsed and filtered. For each sample, productive Simpson clonality was calculated as the square root of Simpson's diversity index across productive rearrangements. TCRdb provides this immuneACCESS table in a form limited to in-frame rearrangements. Some clones are lacking; in checked studies, under half of them reflect an unresolved V gene, and why the rest are absent is not known. V and J calls and clone size are those listed in that table; D and trimming were worked out from the DNA. The sample profile shows just over 300,000 clones; roughly 86% of them were found once. The ten biggest clones cover 1.5% to 2% of the sample.

Regarding this clone: Its specific antigen is unknown. The record has no base qualities; no much larger clone is one base away.

This clonotype was sampled from a young woman with COVID-19, enrolled during active disease. The sample was peripheral blood.

The bases read TGTGCCAGTAGTATCGTTTTTACAGGGGCTAGCAATCAGCCCCAGCATTTT. Translation gives CASSIVFTGASNQPQHF. The V and J segments used are TRBV19 and TRBJ1-5; 7 junctional bases match TRBD1. CDR1 and CDR2 (LNHDA, SQIVND) derive from the germline V gene (reference sequence). V trim: 3 bases; J trim: 0 bases; unmatched bases: 8. CDR3 length: 17 amino acids, cysteine to phenylalanine. Here the CDR3 DNA is all that survives: 51 bases in frame from base 1.